The rows below give T cell receptor beta chains drawn from one sample of a study of shared clonotypes between healthy human individuals. Produced via immunoSEQ multiplex PCR; TCRdb's table is partial and in-frame only. Here the sample spans 2 million to 3 million clones, approximately 94% being singletons. Sequencing used naive CD4+ T cells from PBMCs. These receptors all stem from a man aged 18 to 29 in good health. Some clones in this sample may be carry-over from other donors' samples. CDR3s include the opening cysteine and the closing phenylalanine or tryptophan. D genes are given only for firm matches. Not every row has a clone size; where given, it reads once, few, many or a size class.

>TRBD1|TRBV6-1|TRBJ2-7|NA
CASSSGQGGSYEQYF
TGTGCCAGCAGTTCGGGACAGGGAGGTTCCTACGAGCAGTACTTC
>NA|TRBV5-6|TRBJ2-4|NA
CASSFQGIQYF
TGTGCCAGCAGCTTTCAGGGCATTCAGTACTTC
>TRBD2|TRBV5-4|TRBJ2-5|NA
CASSPTLAAQETQYF
TGTGCCAGCAGCCCCACTCTAGCGGCCCAAGAGACCCAGTACTTC
>NA|TRBV7-2|TRBJ2-7|NA
CASSLDGRPRDEQYF
TGTGCCAGCAGCTTAGACGGGCGTCCGCGGGACGAGCAGTACTTC
>NA|TRBV6-5|TRBJ2-1|NA
CASRKAGLSYNEQFF
TGTGCCAGCAGGAAAGCGGGCCTATCCTACAATGAGCAGTTCTTC
>TRBD1|TRBV18|TRBJ1-4|NA
CASSPGTGRGEKLFF
TGTGCCAGCTCACCAGGGACAGGGAGAGGCGAAAAACTGTTTTTT
>NA|TRBV5-4|TRBJ2-1|NA
CASSLAKGLRGEQFF
TGTGCCAGCAGCTTGGCCAAGGGCCTCCGCGGTGAGCAGTTCTTC
>NA|TRBV6-1|TRBJ2-7|NA
CASSELVPFYEQYF
TGTGCCAGCAGTGAACTTGTGCCGTTCTACGAGCAGTACTTC
>NA|TRBV9|TRBJ2-7|NA
CASSGATEPSLCYEQYF
TGTGCCAGCAGCGGGGCCACAGAGCCAAGTCTATGCTACGAGCAGTACTTC
>NA|TRBV7-2|TRBJ2-7|NA
CASSLAQGYYEQYF
TGTGCCAGCAGCTTAGCGCAGGGCTACTACGAGCAGTACTTC
>NA|TRBV28|TRBJ1-5|NA
CASSLYGVTHQPQHF
TGTGCCAGCAGCCTTTACGGGGTAACTCATCAGCCCCAGCATTTT
>NA|TRBV6-5|TRBJ2-7|NA
CASSRSRVGAYEQYF
TGTGCCAGCAGCCGAAGCAGGGTTGGAGCCTACGAGCAGTACTTC
>TRBD2|TRBV5-4|TRBJ2-1|NA
CASSSMTSGSPILQFF
TGTGCCAGCAGCTCCATGACTAGCGGGAGTCCCATCCTGCAGTTCTTC
>NA|TRBV28|TRBJ2-7|NA
CASSALAKSEQYF
TGTGCCAGCAGTGCGCTGGCAAAAAGCGAGCAGTACTTC
>NA|TRBV7-6|TRBJ2-2|NA
CASSLDYGRLFF
TGTGCCAGCAGCTTAGATTACGGACGGCTGTTTTTT
>NA|TRBV4-2|TRBJ2-2|NA
CASSQAGELFF
TGTGCCAGCAGCCAAGCCGGGGAGCTGTTTTTT
>NA|TRBV7-9|TRBJ1-5|NA
CASSVSNQPQHF
TGTGCCAGCAGCGTTAGCAATCAGCCCCAGCATTTT
>TRBD1|TRBV6-1|TRBJ1-2|NA
CASSEFQDRGKLNGYTF
TGTGCCAGCAGTGAGTTTCAAGACAGGGGTAAATTGAACGGCTACACCTTC
>TRBD1|TRBV10-3|TRBJ1-5|NA
CAISESRGQGRIQPQHF
TGTGCCATCAGTGAGTCGCGGGGACAGGGGAGGATTCAGCCCCAGCATTTT
>TRBD1|TRBV5-1|TRBJ2-2|NA
CASRARTGANTGELFF
TGCGCCAGCCGGGCGCGGACAGGAGCGAACACCGGGGAGCTGTTTTTT
>NA|TRBV25-1|TRBJ2-7|NA
CASSPYGVYEQYF
TGTGCCAGCAGCCCATACGGGGTCTACGAGCAGTACTTC
>NA|TRBV7-3|TRBJ2-3|NA
CASSPPQRISTDTQYF
TGTGCCAGCAGCCCCCCCCAGCGGATTAGCACAGATACGCAGTATTTT
>TRBD2|TRBV5-4|TRBJ2-3|NA
CASSLSSGSTDTQYF
TGTGCCAGCAGCTTGTCTAGCGGAAGCACAGATACGCAGTATTTT
>NA|TRBV18|TRBJ1-5|NA
CASSPDPGGNQPQHF
TGTGCCAGCTCCCCCGACCCGGGGGGCAATCAGCCCCAGCATTTT
>TRBD2|TRBV7-2|TRBJ2-7|NA
CASSLDPTSAIYEQYF
TGTGCCAGCAGCTTAGACCCGACTAGCGCTATCTACGAGCAGTACTTC
>NA|TRBV2|TRBJ1-2|NA
CASSENSRGLYGYTF
TGTGCCAGCAGTGAAAATAGCAGGGGCCTCTATGGCTACACCTTC
>NA|TRBV27|TRBJ1-5|once
CASSLALFQPQHF
TGTGCCAGCAGTCTGGCCCTGTTTCAGCCCCAGCATTTT
>NA|TRBV30|TRBJ2-5|NA
CASYRTDRETQYF
TGTGCCAGCTACAGGACGGATCGGGAGACCCAGTACTTC
>TRBD1|TRBV6-5|TRBJ2-7|NA
CASSFGQGAGEQYF
TGTGCCAGCAGTTTTGGACAGGGGGCTGGCGAGCAGTACTTC